This T cell receptor beta chain originates from a study of blood T cell repertoires in COVID-19. Study context: Sites in the United States, Italy and Spain provided acute and convalescent COVID-19 samples. Sample material is recorded as cDNA or gDNA derived from T cells, B-cell-depleted T cells, or PBMCs.

Here immunoSEQ multiplex PCR was the method, and the copy in TCRdb shows in-frame clones only, minus some. The sample comprises about 320,000 clones, 89% of which are singletons, and roughly 6.7% rests with the top ten. CDR3 size: 15 residues. The germline V gene encodes CDR1 SGHTA and CDR2 FQGTGA. Trimming at V came to 1 base and at J to 9 bases, leaving 12 bases not matched to a gene. The material sequenced was peripheral blood. This sequence originates from a man in his late teens or twenties who had recovered from COVID-19. The J gene is TRBJ2-7, the V gene TRBV7-3, with 7 nucleotides matching TRBD2. The CDR3 is CASSLIRGGRLGQYF. CDR3 DNA: TGTGCCAGCAGCTTAATTAGGGGAGGGCGCTTAGGGCAGTACTTC. Drawing the rest from reference TRBV7-3 and TRBJ2-7, the complete variable domain is GAGVSQTPSNKVTEKGKYVELRCDPISGHTALYWYRQSLGQGPEFLIYFQGTGAADDSGLPNDRFFAVRPEGSVSTLKIQRTERGDSAVYLCASSLIRGGRLGQYFGPGTRLTVT.